This entry features one T cell receptor beta chain sequence. TCRB transcripts that were expressed got sequenced, as all of the isolated RNA had been reverse transcribed. Here immunoSEQ multiplex PCR was the method, and the copy in TCRdb shows in-frame clones only, minus some. The data contain about 620,000 clones, about 14% of them seen just once; the ten biggest clones take up more than 0.08%. The CDR3 is 12 residues long. Per germline, CDR1 SGHRS and CDR2 YFSETQ. J gave up 4 bases and V 6 bases, and 1 base lay outside the gene matches. The entry originates in a study of beta chain features in type 1 diabetes.

The source of this sequence is a man younger than 35 in good health. Sequenced material: naive CD4+ T cells from blood. The rearrangement links TRBV5-1 to TRBJ2-5, with 9 bases fitting TRBD1. For the CDR3, the DNA is TGCGCCAGCACGGGACAGGGAGAGACCCAGTACTTC. This codes for CASTGQGETQYF. The full variable domain, with the rest looked up from reference TRBV5-1 and TRBJ2-5, is KAGVTQTPRYLIKTRGQQVTLSCSPISGHRSVSWYQQTPGQGLQFLFEYFSETQRNKGNFPGRFSGRQFSNSRSEMNVSTLELGDSALYLCASTGQGETQYFGPGTRLLVL.